This T cell receptor (beta chain) derives from a study of blood T cell repertoires in COVID-19 (TCRdb year 2020). Study-level background: Samples from collaborators originated in the United States, Italy and Spain and spanned both the acute and convalescent phases of COVID-19. The prospective study material was composed of cDNA or gDNA derived from T cells, B-cell-depleted T cells, or PBMCs. Subjects who had been exposed to COVID-19, were actively infected with it, or had recovered from it provided the deeply sampled blood TCRbeta repertoires that made up the dataset. The repertoires were released in a freely available public database intended as a resource for research on the immune response to SARS-CoV-2. The samples were drawn from two sources: the first 160 participants of the ongoing ImmuneRACE study, and some 1,300 subjects contributed by 6 global collaborators. Sample metadata almost always included a de-identified subject ID, COVID-19 status, age in years and sex. Where available, HLA class I and class II types were obtained from metadata supplied by the sample provider rather than from assay-based typing. Broader findings and caveats from the paper: How much clinical and demographic metadata was included differed by source and by participant, and the metadata was provided uncurated.

Whole blood was collected in K2EDTA tubes by collaborating institutions according to the institutions' own protocols. For TCRbeta analysis, collaborator samples were shipped as frozen whole blood, as isolated PBMCs, or as DNA extracted from either sample type. Spanning cysteine to phenylalanine, the CDR3 consists of 12 amino acids. CDR3 DNA is the only sequence kept; it has 36 bases, read in frame from the first base. The V and J ends are trimmed by 1 base and 4 bases, leaving 4 bases between them. TCRbeta CDR3 regions were amplified from genomic DNA using the immunoSEQ Assay, a bias-controlled multiplex PCR. The original methods were these. Nucleated cell counts per sample were estimated from amplification of reference gene primers within the assay. To quantify the absolute abundance of each unique TCRbeta CDR3 rearrangement, sequence reads were collapsed and filtered. For each sample, productive Simpson clonality was calculated as the square root of Simpson's diversity index across productive rearrangements. TCRdb re-hosts the immuneACCESS table, in-frame sequences only. Its copies lack some clones; in the studies checked, an unresolved V gene accounts for under half of them, and the cause for the rest is not known. D and trimming were read from the DNA, whereas the V and J calls and clone size are those reported in that table. The sample yields around 30,000 clones; about 90% were counted once. The ten most abundant clones make up about 4.9% of the sample.

Of note for this clone: Its target antigen remains unknown. Per-base quality was not reported, and no clone a single base away is much larger than it.

The receptor comes from a human donor in a cohort sampled during active COVID-19. The source material was peripheral blood. The V and J genes are TRBV12-3 or TRBV12-4 and TRBJ1-2; the D gene is not confidently resolved. The nucleotide sequence is TGTGCCAGCAGTTTAGACATCTATGGCTACACCTTC. It is translated as CASSLDIYGYTF.